Listed here is a single TCR beta chain. This clone's antigen is unknown. Base quality data are lacking; no much larger clone is found one base away. This entry comes from a study of blood T cell repertoires in COVID-19 (TCRdb year 2020). Notes on the research overall: Samples from collaborators originated in the United States, Italy and Spain and spanned both the acute and convalescent phases of COVID-19. A freely available public database, intended as a resource for researchers studying the immune response to SARS-CoV-2, is where the repertoires were released. Subjects who had been exposed to COVID-19, were actively infected with it, or had recovered from it provided the deeply sampled blood TCRbeta repertoires that made up the dataset. The prospective study material was composed of cDNA or gDNA derived from T cells, B-cell-depleted T cells, or PBMCs. Sample metadata almost always included a de-identified subject ID, COVID-19 status, age in years and sex. The samples were drawn from two sources: the first 160 participants of the ongoing ImmuneRACE study, and 1,200 or so subjects contributed by 6 global collaborators. HLA class I and class II types, where available, came from metadata supplied by the sample provider rather than from assay-based typing. What the research found in general, with its limitations: Clinical and demographic metadata were provided uncurated, with the amount varying by source and participant.

Collaborating institutions collected whole blood in K2EDTA tubes following their own protocols. Collaborator samples were shipped for TCRbeta analysis as frozen whole blood, isolated PBMCs, or DNA extracted from either sample type. V sheds 2 bases and J sheds 3 bases, leaving 5 bases between their ends. CDR1 and CDR2 (MNHNY, SVGAGI) derive from the germline V gene (reference sequence). The CDR3 goes from the cysteine to the phenylalanine over 12 residues. CDR3 DNA is the only sequence kept; it has 36 bases, read in frame from the first base. TCRbeta CDR3 regions were amplified from genomic DNA using the immunoSEQ Assay, a bias-controlled multiplex PCR. In the original analysis: Nucleated cell counts per sample were estimated from amplification of reference gene primers within the assay. Sequence reads were collapsed and filtered to measure the absolute abundance of every unique TCRbeta CDR3 rearrangement. Productive Simpson clonality was computed per sample as the square root of Simpson's diversity index over productive rearrangements. Imported from immuneACCESS, the table was reduced by TCRdb to in-frame sequences with V and J called. These copies leave out some clones; in studies compared against another copy, an unresolved V gene accounts for under half, and the cause of the remainder is not known. V and J calls and clone size follow that table, whereas D and trimming were derived from the DNA. This sample lists about 42,000 clones; roughly 90% were detected once. Of the sample, roughly 3.1% falls within the top ten clones.

The material sequenced was peripheral blood. The chain is encoded by TRBV6-6 joined to TRBJ2-7; TRBD2 is a weak D gene call, 5 bases matching. This clonotype originated in a man between 45 and 60 years old with active COVID-19. The nucleotide sequence reads TGTGCCAGCAGTTACGAGGGCTACGAGCAGTACTTC. Translated, it reads CASSYEGYEQYF.